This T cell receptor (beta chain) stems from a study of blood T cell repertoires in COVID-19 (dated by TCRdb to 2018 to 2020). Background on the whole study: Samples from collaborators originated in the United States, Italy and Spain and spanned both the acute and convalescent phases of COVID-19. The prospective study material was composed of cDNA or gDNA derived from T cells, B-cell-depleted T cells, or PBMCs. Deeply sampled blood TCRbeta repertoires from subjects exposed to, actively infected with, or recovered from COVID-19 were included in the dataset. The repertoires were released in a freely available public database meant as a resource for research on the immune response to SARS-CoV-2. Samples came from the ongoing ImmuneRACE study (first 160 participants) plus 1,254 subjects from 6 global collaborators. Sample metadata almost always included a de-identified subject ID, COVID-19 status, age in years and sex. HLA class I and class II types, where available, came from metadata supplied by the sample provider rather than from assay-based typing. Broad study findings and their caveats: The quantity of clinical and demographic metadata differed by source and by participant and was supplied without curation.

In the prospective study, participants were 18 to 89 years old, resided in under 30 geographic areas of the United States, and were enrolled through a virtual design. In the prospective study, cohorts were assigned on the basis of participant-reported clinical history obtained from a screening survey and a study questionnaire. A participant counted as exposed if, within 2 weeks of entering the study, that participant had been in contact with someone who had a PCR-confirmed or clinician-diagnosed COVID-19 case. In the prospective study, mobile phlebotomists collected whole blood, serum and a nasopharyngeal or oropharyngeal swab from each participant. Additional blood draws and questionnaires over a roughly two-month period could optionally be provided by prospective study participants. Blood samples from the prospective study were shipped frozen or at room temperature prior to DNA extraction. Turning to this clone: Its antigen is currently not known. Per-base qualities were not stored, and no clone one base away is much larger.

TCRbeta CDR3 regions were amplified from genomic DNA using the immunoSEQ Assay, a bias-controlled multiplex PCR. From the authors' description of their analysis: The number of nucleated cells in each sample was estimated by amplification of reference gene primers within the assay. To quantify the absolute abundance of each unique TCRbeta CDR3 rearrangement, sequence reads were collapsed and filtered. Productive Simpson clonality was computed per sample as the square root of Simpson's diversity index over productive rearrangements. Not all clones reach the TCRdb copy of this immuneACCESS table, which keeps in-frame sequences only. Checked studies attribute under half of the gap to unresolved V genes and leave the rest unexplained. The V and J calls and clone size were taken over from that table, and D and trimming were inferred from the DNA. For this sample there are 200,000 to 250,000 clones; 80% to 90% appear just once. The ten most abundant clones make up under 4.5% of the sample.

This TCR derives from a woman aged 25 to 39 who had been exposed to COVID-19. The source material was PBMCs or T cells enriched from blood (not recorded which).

The CDR3 region reads CASKITGYDGYTF. The nucleotide sequence reads as follows: TGTGCCAGCAAGATAACAGGGTACGATGGCTACACCTTC. This chain is built from TRBV28 and TRBJ1-2; the D gene is possibly TRBD1, with 6 bases matching. Counted from cysteine to phenylalanine, this CDR3 has 13 amino acids. The kept DNA is CDR3 alone, 39 bases in frame from the first base. Trimming removed 7 bases from V and 6 bases from J, leaving 15 bases between the germline ends. CDR1 and CDR2, per the germline V gene, are MDHEN and SYDVKM.